Shown below are 17 T cell receptor beta chains from a single sample sequenced in a study of blood T cell repertoires in COVID-19 (dated by TCRdb to 2018 to 2020). The library was built by means of the immunoSEQ multiplex PCR assay. This immuneACCESS table, as held by TCRdb, lists in-frame sequences with V and J called but not all clones. Of the missing ones, under half trace to an unresolved V gene in checked studies; the others have no known cause. For this sample there are some 31,000 clones; around 73% appear just once. 7.4% of the sample belongs to the ten largest clones. The specimen sequenced was peripheral blood. The receptor set was obtained from a woman aged 55-75 years with acute or convalescent COVID-19.

The chain links TRBV5-6 to TRBJ2-7; unclear D gene. With 0 bases removed from V and 0 bases from J, the gap between germline ends came to 7 bases. This CDR3 spans 14 amino acids. Germline CDR1 and CDR2: SGHDT and YYEEEE. The CDR3 loop is CASSLVASSYEQYF. The CDR3 bases are TGTGCCAGCAGCTTGGTGGCCAGCTCCTACGAGCAGTACTTC. The whole variable domain, filled in from reference TRBV5-6 and TRBJ2-7, reads DAGVTQSPTHLIKTRGQQVTLRCSPKSGHDTVSWYQQALGQGPQFIFQYYEEEERQRGNFPDRFSGHQFPNYSSELNVNALLLGDSALYLCASSLVASSYEQYFGPGTRLTVT.

The rearrangement uses TRBV5-1 and TRBJ2-4; 9 bases align to TRBD1. The V gene end was trimmed by 6 bases and the J gene end by 9 bases; junction bases not matched to a gene: 7. This CDR3 contains 13 residues. CDR1 and CDR2 from the germline V gene are SGHRS and YFSETQ. CDR3 loop: CASTGQGNAIQYF. The CDR3 DNA is TGCGCCAGCACCGGACAGGGGAACGCCATTCAGTACTTC.

The CDR3 loop is CASVPGHDETYEQYF. The CDR3, as DNA: TGTGCCAGCGTTCCGGGACATGACGAAACCTACGAGCAGTACTTC. This chain links TRBV28 with TRBJ2-7, with D possibly matching TRBD1 (6 bases). V lost 8 bases, J lost 2 bases, and 19 bases lay in between. CDR1 MDHEN and CDR2 SYDVKM come from the germline V gene. The CDR3 loop spans 15 amino acids.

The V call is TRBV28, the J call TRBJ1-5, with D possibly matching TRBD1 (5 bases). V was clipped by 3 bases and J by 0 bases, with 12 bases between them. CDR1 is MDHEN, CDR2 SYDVKM, per germline. The CDR3 is 16 residues long. The DNA of the CDR3 is TGTGCCAGCAGTTTTACCGACAGACATAGCAATCAGCCCCAGCATTTT. Residues: CASSFTDRHSNQPQHF.

The V and J genes are TRBV28 and TRBJ1-3, with D hard to call. V lost 6 bases to trimming and J lost 4 bases, with 16 bases between them. Germline V gene lookup returns CDR1 MDHEN and CDR2 SYDVKM. The CDR3 sequence is 15 residues long. The CDR3: CASSPQVTRGNTIYF. The CDR3 region has the DNA TGTGCCAGCAGCCCCCAGGTGACGCGCGGAAACACCATATATTTT.

This rearrangement joins TRBV27 to TRBJ1-6; D is possibly TRBD1 (6 bases). This CDR3 is 15 amino acids long. Germline CDR1 reads MNHEY; CDR2 reads SMNVEV (reference sequence). V gave up 0 bases and J gave up 8 bases, with 11 bases separating them. The CDR3 sequence: CASSLSGTPYSPLHF. For the CDR3, the DNA is TGTGCCAGCAGTTTATCCGGGACACCCTATTCACCCCTCCACTTT.

This clone was observed once. The chain combines TRBV19 with TRBJ1-1; D remains unclear. The germline CDR1 and CDR2 sequences are LNHDA and SQIVND (reference sequence). CDR3 length: 14 amino acids. V was shortened by 3 bases and J by 1 base, with 9 bases between the two germline ends. The DNA of the CDR3 is TGTGCCAGTAGTATGGAAGGGAGGAACACTGAAGCTTTCTTT. Its protein product is CASSMEGRNTEAFF.

The rearrangement joins TRBV18 to TRBJ2-5, with D unclear. The CDR3 sequence is 12 residues long. V was cut by 3 bases and J by 1 base, with 3 bases left in between. Germline values: CDR1 KGHSH, CDR2 LQKENI. The CDR3 DNA follows: TGTGCCAGCTCACCTAGCCAAGAGACCCAGTACTTC. Translated: CASSPSQETQYF.

DNA for the CDR3: TGCGCCAGCAGCTTGGAGTTCTCCGGACAGGGGGCAGGCTACACCTTC. It is translated as CASSLEFSGQGAGYTF. The chain has TRBV5-1 and TRBJ1-2; 11 bases line up with TRBD1. The CDR3 has 16 residues. V trimming: 0 bases; J trimming: 8 bases; junction bases outside the gene matches: 9. Germline CDR1 SGHRS, CDR2 YFSETQ.

The chain is built from TRBV29-1 and TRBJ1-1, with D uncertain. The CDR3 extends over 12 amino acids. Trimming cost V 4 bases and J 0 bases, with 6 bases left between them. Germline CDR1 is SQVTM and CDR2 is ANQGSEA. The CDR3 loop is CSVGPMNTEAFF. The CDR3 DNA follows: TGCAGCGTTGGGCCAATGAACACTGAAGCTTTCTTT. The entire variable domain, with the rest obtained from reference TRBV29-1 and TRBJ1-1, is as follows: SAVISQKPSRDICQRGTSLTIQCQVDSQVTMMFWYRQQPGQSLTLIATANQGSEATYESGFVIDKFPISRPNLTFSTLTVSNMSPEDSSIYLCSVGPMNTEAFFGQGTRLTVV.

The chain has TRBV9 and TRBJ1-1, with D perhaps TRBD1 (5 bases). This CDR3 comprises 13 residues. Germline V gives CDR1 SGDLS, CDR2 YYNGEE. V was clipped by 6 bases and J by 5 bases, with 14 bases between them. CDR3 loop: CASTNSGGTEAFF. DNA of the CDR3: TGTGCCAGCACAAACTCGGGGGGGACTGAAGCTTTCTTT.

This clone was observed a few times. The chain employs TRBV24-1 and TRBJ2-3; D is perhaps TRBD1 (6 bases). The CDR3 sequence is 11 residues long. Germline V gene sequence: CDR1 KGHDR, CDR2 SFDVKD. Trimming left V 9 bases short and J 4 bases short, with 7 bases between. The CDR3 reads CATGGADTQYF. For the CDR3, the DNA is TGTGCCACCGGGGGCGCAGATACGCAGTATTTT.

This clone was recorded once. J is TRBJ1-1 and V is TRBV3-1 (or the pseudogene TRBV3-2); D might be TRBD1 (6 bases). This CDR3 comprises 13 residues. V was trimmed by 3 bases and J by 7 bases, leaving 12 bases between them. Germline CDR1 and CDR2: LGHDT and YNNKEL (reference sequence). The CDR3 DNA reads as TGTGCCAGCAGCCAGTACAGGGCGGATGAAGCTTTCTTT. It is translated as CASSQYRADEAFF.

This clone was seen once. This rearrangement joins TRBV4-2 to TRBJ2-1; 11 positions agree with TRBD2. There are 17 residues in the CDR3. The V gene's germline CDR1 is LGHNA and CDR2 YNFKEQ. V dropped 3 bases and J dropped 0; count of bases not matched to a gene: 4. The CDR3 nucleotides read TGTGCCAGCAGCCAGGCTAGCGGGGGGTACTCCTACAATGAGCAGTTCTTC. Encoded protein: CASSQASGGYSYNEQFF.

As DNA, the CDR3 is TGTGCCAGCAGACCCACAGGGGGGGCTGGAAACACCATATATTTT. Its protein is CASRPTGGAGNTIYF. The chain combines TRBV2 with TRBJ1-3; 8 nucleotides line up with TRBD1. The V segment lost 6 bases and the J segment 2 bases; nucleotides outside the gene matches: 6. The germline CDR1 and CDR2 sequences are SNHLY and FYNNEI. The length of the CDR3 is 15 residues.

J is TRBJ2-1 and V is TRBV5-4, with 8 positions matching TRBD1. In germline, CDR1 is SGHNT, CDR2 YYREEE (reference sequence). With V trimmed by 0 bases and J by 4 bases, 6 bases remained unmatched. This CDR3 contains 16 residues. This CDR3 is CASSLGGTGPYNEQFF. CDR3 in DNA: TGTGCCAGCAGCTTGGGTGGGACAGGTCCTTACAATGAGCAGTTCTTC.

The chain couples TRBV25-1 to TRBJ1-2; TRBD1 agrees at 10 bases. V lost 10 bases, J lost 8 bases, and 10 bases stayed unmatched. This CDR3 is 13 amino acids long. Germline-derived CDR1 and CDR2 are MGHDK and SYGVNS. CDR3 DNA: TGTGCCACCTGGGACAGGGGACCGAACGGCTACACCTTC. Translation gives CATWDRGPNGYTF.